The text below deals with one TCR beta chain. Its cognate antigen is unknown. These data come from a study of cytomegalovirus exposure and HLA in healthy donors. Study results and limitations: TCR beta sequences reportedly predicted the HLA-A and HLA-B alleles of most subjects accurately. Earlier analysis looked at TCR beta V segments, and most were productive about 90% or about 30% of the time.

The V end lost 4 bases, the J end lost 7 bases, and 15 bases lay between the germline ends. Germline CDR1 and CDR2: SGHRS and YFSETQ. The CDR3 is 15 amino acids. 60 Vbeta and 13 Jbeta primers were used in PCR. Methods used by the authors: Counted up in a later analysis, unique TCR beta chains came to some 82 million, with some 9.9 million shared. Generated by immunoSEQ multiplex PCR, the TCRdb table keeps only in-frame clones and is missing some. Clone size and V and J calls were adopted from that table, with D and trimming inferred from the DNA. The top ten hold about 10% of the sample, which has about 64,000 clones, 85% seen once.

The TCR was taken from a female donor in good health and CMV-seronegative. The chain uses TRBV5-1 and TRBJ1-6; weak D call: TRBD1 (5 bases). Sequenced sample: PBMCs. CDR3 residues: CASSLTGTSNSPLHF. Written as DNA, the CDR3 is TGCGCCAGCAGCCTTACCGGGACTTCAAATTCACCCCTCCACTTT.